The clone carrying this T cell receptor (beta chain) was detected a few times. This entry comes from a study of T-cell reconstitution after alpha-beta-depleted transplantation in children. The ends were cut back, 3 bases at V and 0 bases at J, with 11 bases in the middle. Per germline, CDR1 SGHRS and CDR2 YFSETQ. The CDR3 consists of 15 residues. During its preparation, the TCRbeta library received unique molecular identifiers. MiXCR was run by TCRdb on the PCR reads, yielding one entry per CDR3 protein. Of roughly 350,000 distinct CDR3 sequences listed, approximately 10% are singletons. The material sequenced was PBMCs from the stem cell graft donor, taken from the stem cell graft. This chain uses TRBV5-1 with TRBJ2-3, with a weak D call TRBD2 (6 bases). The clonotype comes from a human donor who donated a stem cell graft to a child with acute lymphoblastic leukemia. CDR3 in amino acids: CASSSGLYSTDTQYF. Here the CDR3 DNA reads TGCGCCAGCAGCTCGGGACTTTACAGCACAGATACGCAGTATTTT. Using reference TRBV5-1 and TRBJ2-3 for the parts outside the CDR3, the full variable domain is KAGVTQTPRYLIKTRGQQVTLSCSPISGHRSVSWYQQTPGQGLQFLFEYFSETQRNKGNFPGRFSGRQFSNSRSEMNVSTLELGDSALYLCASSSGLYSTDTQYFGPGTRLTVL.